Included here is one T cell receptor beta chain sequence, with context. This sample was taken from a study of blood T cell repertoires in COVID-19. Study context: The United States, Italy and Spain supplied acute and convalescent COVID-19 samples. PBMCs, B-cell-depleted T cells, or T cells were the source of the cDNA or gDNA that made up the material.

Trimming stripped 3 bases from V and 8 bases from J, with 8 bases between. CDR1 and CDR2 from the germline V gene are MNHEY and SVGAGI. The CDR3 has 13 residues. Sequencing was performed with immunoSEQ multiplex PCR; in TCRdb, only in-frame clones are kept and a portion is missing. The sample records 89,000 or so clones, about 85% being singletons. This sequence originates from a human donor in a cohort sampled during active COVID-19. The sample was peripheral blood. The V and J genes are TRBV6-5 and TRBJ1-6; D is unclear. The CDR3, as DNA: TGTGCCAGCAGTTATGAGGGCTATTCACCCCTCCACTTT. This sequence encodes CASSYEGYSPLHF.